This TCR beta chain was obtained from a study of CD8+ T cells in alopecia areata. Overall study results and limits: Scalp clonality decreased significantly with tofacitinib, and so did expanded CD8+ clones among the top 100. Many expanded lesional clones persisted during tofacitinib (in both scalp and blood).

On this clone itself: Its specificity is unknown.

CDR3 length: 14 amino acids. J lost 1 base, V lost 5 bases, and 3 bases had no gene match. CDR1 is SGHTA, CDR2 FQGNSA, per germline. Treatment described: oral pan-JAK inhibitor, 5-10 mg twice daily. RNA was isolated and reverse transcribed to cDNA, the sequencing template. Clones were read by immunoSEQ multiplex PCR, and TCRdb kept only the in-frame ones, dropping some. This table holds fewer than 150,000 clones, around four fifths found once. V gene TRBV7-2 combines with J gene TRBJ1-1; 8 bases align to TRBD1. This sequence originates from a human donor with alopecia areata. The specimen comprised CD8+ T cells sorted from blood, sampled at week 4, from a patient treated with tofacitinib. Here the CDR3 reads CASSVQGANTEAFF. CDR3 DNA: TGTGCCAGCAGCGTCCAGGGGGCGAACACTGAAGCTTTCTTT.